The source of this T cell receptor (beta chain) is a study of cytomegalovirus exposure and HLA in healthy donors. General study points: The study assumed roughly uniform donor sequencing depth for presence/absence analyses. The study reported that TCR beta sequences accurately predicted HLA-A and HLA-B alleles in most subjects.

Researchers ran the PCR with 60 Vbeta and 13 Jbeta primers. Repertoires were generated with immunoSEQ multiplex PCR, while TCRdb's copy carries only in-frame clones and drops some. This table has 95,000 to 150,000 clones, about 80% appearing once. Germline V gene data show CDR1 as LNHNV and CDR2 as YYDKDF (reference sequence). The CDR3 sequence is 16 residues long. Of note for this clone: The target antigen is unknown. An end of the junction differs from the germline gene, which may be a read error.

The V and J genes are TRBV15 and TRBJ1-2; D is possibly TRBD1 (5 bases). The TCR comes from a woman aged 40 to 55 in good health and CMV-seropositive. The sequencing input was PBMCs. CDR3 bases: TGTGCCACCAGCAGAGATCCCGATCCGGGGGGAGATGGCTACATCTTC. This codes for CATSRDPDPGGDGYIF.